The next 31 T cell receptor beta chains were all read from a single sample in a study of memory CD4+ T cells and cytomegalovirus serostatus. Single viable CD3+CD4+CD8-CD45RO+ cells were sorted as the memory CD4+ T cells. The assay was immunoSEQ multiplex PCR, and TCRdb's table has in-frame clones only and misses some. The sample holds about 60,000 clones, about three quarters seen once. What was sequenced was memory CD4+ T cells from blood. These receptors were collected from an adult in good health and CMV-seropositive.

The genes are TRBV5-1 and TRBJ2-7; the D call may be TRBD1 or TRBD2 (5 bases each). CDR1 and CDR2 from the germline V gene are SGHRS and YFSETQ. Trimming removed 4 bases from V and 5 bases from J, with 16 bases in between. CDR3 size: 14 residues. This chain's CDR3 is CASSPRGWGNEQYF. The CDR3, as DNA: TGCGCCAGCAGCCCCCGAGGGTGGGGGAACGAGCAGTACTTC.

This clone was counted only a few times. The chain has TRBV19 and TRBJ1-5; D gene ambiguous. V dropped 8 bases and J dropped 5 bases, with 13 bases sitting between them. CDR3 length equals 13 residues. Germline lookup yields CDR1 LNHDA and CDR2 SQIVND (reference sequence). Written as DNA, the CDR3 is TGTGCCAGTCGCCCCGAGGTTGATCAGCCCCAGCATTTT. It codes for CASRPEVDQPQHF.

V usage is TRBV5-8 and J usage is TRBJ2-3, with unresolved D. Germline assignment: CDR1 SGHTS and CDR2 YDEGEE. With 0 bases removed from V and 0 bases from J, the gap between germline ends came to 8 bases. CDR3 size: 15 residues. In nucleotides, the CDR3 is TGTGCCAGCAGCTTGGACGGCACTAGCACAGATACGCAGTATTTT. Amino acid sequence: CASSLDGTSTDTQYF.

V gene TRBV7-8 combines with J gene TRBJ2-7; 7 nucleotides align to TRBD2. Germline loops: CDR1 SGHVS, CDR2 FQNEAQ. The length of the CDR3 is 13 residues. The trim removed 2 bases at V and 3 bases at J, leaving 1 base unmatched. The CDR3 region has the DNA TGTGCCAGCAGCTTACAGCGGGGCTACGAGCAGTACGTC. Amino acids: CASSLQRGYEQYV.

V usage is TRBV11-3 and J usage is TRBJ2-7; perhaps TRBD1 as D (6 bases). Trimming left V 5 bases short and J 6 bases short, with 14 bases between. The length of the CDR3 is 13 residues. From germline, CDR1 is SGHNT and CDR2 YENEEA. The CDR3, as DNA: TGTGCCAGCAGCGAAACAGGGACCGGCGAGCAGTACGTC. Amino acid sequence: CASSETGTGEQYV.

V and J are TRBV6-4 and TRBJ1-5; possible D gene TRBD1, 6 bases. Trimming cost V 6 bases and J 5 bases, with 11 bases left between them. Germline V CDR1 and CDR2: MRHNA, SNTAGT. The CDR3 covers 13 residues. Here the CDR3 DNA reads TGTGCCAGCAGACAGGGAGGGGATCAGCCCCAGCATTTT. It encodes CASRQGGDQPQHF.

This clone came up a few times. CDR3 sequence (DNA): TGTGCCAGCAGTGAATATAAGGGGGGCAGGTACGAGCAGTACGTC. Translating gives CASSEYKGGRYEQYV. The chain is built from TRBV25-1 and TRBJ2-7, with D perhaps TRBD1 or TRBD2 (6 bases each). CDR1 is MGHDK and CDR2 is SYGVNS in the germline V gene. The V end lost 0 bases, the J end lost 4 bases, and 13 bases lay between the germline ends. CDR3 size: 15 residues.

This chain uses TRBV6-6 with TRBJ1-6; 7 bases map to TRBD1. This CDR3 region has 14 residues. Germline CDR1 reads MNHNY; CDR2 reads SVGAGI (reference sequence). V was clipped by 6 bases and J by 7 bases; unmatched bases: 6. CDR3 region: CASRNRGGNSPLHF. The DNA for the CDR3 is TGTGCCAGCAGAAACAGGGGAGGGAATTCACCCCTCCACTTT.

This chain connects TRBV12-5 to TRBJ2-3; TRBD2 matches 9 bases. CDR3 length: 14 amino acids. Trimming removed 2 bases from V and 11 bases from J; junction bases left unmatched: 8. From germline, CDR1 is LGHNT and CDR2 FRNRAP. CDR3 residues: CASGLLAGGGEQYF. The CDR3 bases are TGTGCTAGTGGTTTGTTGGCGGGAGGGGGAGAGCAGTATTTT.

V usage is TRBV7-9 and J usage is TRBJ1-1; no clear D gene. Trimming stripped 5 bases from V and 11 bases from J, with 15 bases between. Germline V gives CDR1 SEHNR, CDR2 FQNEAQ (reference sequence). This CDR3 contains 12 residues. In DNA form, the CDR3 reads TGTGCCAGCAGCCAGGAGGCTTCTGGGGCTTTCTTT. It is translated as CASSQEASGAFF.

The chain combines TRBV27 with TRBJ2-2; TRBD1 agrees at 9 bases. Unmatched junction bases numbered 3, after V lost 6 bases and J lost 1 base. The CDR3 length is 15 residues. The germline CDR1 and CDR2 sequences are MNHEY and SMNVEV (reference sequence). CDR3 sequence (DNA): TGTGCCAGCAGCCGGGACAGGGTGAACACCGGGGAGCTGTTTTTT. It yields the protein CASSRDRVNTGELFF.

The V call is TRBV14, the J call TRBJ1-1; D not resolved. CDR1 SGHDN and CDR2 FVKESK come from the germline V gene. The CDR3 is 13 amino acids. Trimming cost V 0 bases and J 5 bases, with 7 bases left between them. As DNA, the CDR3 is TGTGCCAGCAGCCAAGACAAGTGGACTGAAGCTTTCTTT. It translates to CASSQDKWTEAFF.

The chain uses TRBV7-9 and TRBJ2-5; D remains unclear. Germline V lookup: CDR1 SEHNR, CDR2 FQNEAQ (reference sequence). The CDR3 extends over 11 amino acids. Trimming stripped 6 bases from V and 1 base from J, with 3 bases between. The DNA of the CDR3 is TGTGCCAGCAGTCGCCAAGAGACCCAGTACTTC. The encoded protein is CASSRQETQYF.

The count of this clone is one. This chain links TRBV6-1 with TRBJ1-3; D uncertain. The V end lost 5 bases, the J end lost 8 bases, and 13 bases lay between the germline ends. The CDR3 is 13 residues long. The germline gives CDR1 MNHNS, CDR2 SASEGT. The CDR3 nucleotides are TGTGCCAGCAGTCCTAATGGTTGGGACACCATATATTTT. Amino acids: CASSPNGWDTIYF.

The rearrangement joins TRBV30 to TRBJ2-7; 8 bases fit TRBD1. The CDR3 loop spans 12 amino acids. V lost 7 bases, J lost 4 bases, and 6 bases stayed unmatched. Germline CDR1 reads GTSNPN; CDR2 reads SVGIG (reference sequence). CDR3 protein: CALRTGSYEQYF. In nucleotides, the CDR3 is TGTGCCTTGAGGACAGGGAGTTACGAGCAGTACTTC.

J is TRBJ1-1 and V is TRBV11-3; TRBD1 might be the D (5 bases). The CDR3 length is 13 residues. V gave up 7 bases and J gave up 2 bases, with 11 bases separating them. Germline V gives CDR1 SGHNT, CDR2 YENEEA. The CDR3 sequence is CASTTTVNTEAFF. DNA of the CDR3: TGTGCCAGCACCACGACAGTTAACACTGAAGCTTTCTTT.

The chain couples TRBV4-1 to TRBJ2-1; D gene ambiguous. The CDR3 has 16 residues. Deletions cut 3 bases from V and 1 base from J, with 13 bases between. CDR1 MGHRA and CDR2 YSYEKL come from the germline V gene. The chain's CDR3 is CASSQGFGRSYNEQFF. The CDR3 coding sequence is TGCGCCAGCAGCCAGGGTTTCGGGCGGTCCTACAATGAGCAGTTCTTC.

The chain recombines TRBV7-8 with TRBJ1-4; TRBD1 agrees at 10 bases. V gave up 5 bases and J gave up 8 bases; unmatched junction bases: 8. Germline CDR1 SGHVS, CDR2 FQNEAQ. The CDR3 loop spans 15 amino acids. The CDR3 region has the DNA TGTGCCAGCAGCCCAACCCCGGGACAGGGGGAAAAACTGTTTTTT. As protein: CASSPTPGQGEKLFF. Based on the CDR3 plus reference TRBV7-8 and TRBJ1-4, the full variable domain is GAGVSQSPRYKVAKRGQDVALRCDPISGHVSLFWYQQALGQGPEFLTYFQNEAQLDKSGLPSDRFFAERPEGSVSTLKIQRTQQEDSAVYLCASSPTPGQGEKLFFGSGTQLSVL.

The CDR3 nucleotides are TGTGCCAGCAGCTCCCAGGGGTCCTACGAGCAGTACGTC. This sequence encodes CASSSQGSYEQYV. The chain couples TRBV21-1 to TRBJ2-7; TRBD1, the table's D call, lacks a check against the DNA. TRBV21-1 is termed a pseudogene. The CDR3 sequence is 13 residues long.

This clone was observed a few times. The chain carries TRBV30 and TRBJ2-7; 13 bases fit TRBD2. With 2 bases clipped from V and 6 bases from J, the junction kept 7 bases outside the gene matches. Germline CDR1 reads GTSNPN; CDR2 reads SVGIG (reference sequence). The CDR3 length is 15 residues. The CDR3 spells CAWSRTSGSGSEQYF. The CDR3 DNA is TGTGCCTGGAGTCGGACTAGCGGGAGTGGGAGCGAGCAGTACTTC.

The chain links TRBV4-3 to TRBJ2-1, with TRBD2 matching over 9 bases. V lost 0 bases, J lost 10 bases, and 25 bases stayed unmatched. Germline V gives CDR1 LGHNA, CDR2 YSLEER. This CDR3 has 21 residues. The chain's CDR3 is CASSQEMVGGAGGGSTREQFF. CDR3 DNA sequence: TGCGCCAGCAGCCAAGAAATGGTGGGAGGAGCGGGAGGCGGCTCTACAAGGGAGCAGTTCTTC.

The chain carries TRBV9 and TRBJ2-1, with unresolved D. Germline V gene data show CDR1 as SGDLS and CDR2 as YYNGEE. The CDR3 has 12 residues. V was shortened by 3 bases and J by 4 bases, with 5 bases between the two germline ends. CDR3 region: CASSAEYNEQFF. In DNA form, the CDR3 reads TGTGCCAGCAGCGCGGAGTACAATGAGCAGTTCTTC. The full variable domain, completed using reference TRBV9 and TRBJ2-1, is DSGVTQTPKHLITATGQRVTLRCSPRSGDLSVYWYQQSLDQGLQFLIQYYNGEERAKGNILERFSAQQFPDLHSELNLSSLELGDSALYFCASSAEYNEQFFGPGTRLTVL.

The CDR3 here is CASSYSTSNQPQHF. In DNA, the CDR3 is TGTGCCAGCAGTTACTCGACAAGCAATCAGCCCCAGCATTTT. J is TRBJ1-5 and V is TRBV6-5; the D is unclear. V was shortened by 0 bases and J by 1 base, with 4 bases between the two germline ends. The CDR3 runs 14 residues. CDR1 MNHEY and CDR2 SVGAGI come from the germline V gene.

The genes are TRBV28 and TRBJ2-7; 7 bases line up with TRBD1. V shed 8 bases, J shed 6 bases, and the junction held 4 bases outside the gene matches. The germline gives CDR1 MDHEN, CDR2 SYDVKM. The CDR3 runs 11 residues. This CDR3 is CASFQGVEQYF. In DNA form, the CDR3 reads TGTGCCAGCTTCCAGGGGGTCGAGCAGTACTTC.

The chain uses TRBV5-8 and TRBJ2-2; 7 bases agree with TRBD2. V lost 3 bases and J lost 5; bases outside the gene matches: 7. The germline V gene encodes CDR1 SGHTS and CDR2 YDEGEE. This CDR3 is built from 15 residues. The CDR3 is CASSSTIGGTGELFF. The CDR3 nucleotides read TGTGCCAGCAGCTCGACAATCGGGGGGACCGGGGAGCTGTTTTTT.

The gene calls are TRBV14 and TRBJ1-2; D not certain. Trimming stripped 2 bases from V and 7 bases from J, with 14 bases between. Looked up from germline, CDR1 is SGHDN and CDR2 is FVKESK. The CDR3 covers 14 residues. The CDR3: CASSQQNIQSGYTF. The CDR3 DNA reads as TGTGCCAGCAGCCAACAAAATATTCAGAGTGGCTACACCTTC.

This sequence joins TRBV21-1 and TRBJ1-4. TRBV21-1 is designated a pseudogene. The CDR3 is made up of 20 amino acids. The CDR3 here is CASSKGVDGGEVLTNEKLFF. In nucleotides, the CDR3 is TGTGCCAGCAGCAAGGGAGTCGACGGGGGCGAAGTTTTAACTAATGAAAAACTGTTTTTT.

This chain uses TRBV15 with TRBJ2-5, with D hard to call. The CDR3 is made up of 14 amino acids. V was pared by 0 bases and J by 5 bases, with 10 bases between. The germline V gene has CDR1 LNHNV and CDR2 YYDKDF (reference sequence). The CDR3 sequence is CATSRDQPAETQYF. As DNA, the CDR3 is TGTGCCACCAGCAGAGACCAGCCGGCGGAGACCCAGTACTTC.

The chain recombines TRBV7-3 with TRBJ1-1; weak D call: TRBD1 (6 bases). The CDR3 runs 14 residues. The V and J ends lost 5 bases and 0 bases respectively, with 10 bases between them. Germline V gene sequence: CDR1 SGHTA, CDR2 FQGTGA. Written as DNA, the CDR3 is TGTGCCAGCAGCCCCGGGACAATGAACACTGAAGCTTTCTTT. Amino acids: CASSPGTMNTEAFF. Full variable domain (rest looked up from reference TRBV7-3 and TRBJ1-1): GAGVSQTPSNKVTEKGKYVELRCDPISGHTALYWYRQSLGQGPEFLIYFQGTGAADDSGLPNDRFFAVRPEGSVSTLKIQRTERGDSAVYLCASSPGTMNTEAFFGQGTRLTVV.

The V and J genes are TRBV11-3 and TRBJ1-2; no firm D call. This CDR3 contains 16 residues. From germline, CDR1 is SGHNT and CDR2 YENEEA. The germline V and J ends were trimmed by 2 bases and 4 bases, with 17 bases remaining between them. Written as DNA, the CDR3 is TGTGCCAGCAGCTTAAACCCTTTGGCGTCAATCTATGGCTACACCTTC. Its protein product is CASSLNPLASIYGYTF.

The CDR3: CASSYRDTLYEQYF. In nucleotides, the CDR3 is TGTGCCAGCAGTTACCGGGACACGCTCTACGAGCAGTACTTC. The chain is built from TRBV6-5 and TRBJ2-7; the D gene is possibly TRBD1 (6 bases). Germline V gives CDR1 MNHEY, CDR2 SVGAGI. The CDR3 has 14 amino acids. The germline V and J ends were trimmed by 2 bases and 3 bases, with 11 bases remaining between them.